This TCR beta chain was retrieved from a study of response to subunit inactivated influenza vaccine. Germline CDR1 is SEHNR and CDR2 is FQNEAQ (reference sequence). This CDR3 region has 15 residues. Trimming pared 5 bases from V and 0 bases from J, leaving 13 bases between. TCRdb itself ran the RT-PCR reads through MiXCR, one entry per CDR3 protein. The sample contains hundreds of thousands of distinct CDR3 sequences, approximately 15% of which appear only once. This clonotype was counted only a few times. The antigen is undetermined. Overall study results and limits: The authors put forward the suggestion that each seasonal influenza vaccination may bring in only a limited number of new T cells.

The TCR originated in a man aged 45-65 years who received an inactivated influenza vaccine. The sample in question was PBMCs from blood, obtained 14 to 15 days before vaccination. The chain has TRBV7-9 and TRBJ1-2, with a tentative D call TRBD1 (6 bases). The CDR3 coding sequence is TGTGCCAGCAGCCAATTCAGGGGCGCTAACTATGGCTACACCTTC. The encoded protein is CASSQFRGANYGYTF.